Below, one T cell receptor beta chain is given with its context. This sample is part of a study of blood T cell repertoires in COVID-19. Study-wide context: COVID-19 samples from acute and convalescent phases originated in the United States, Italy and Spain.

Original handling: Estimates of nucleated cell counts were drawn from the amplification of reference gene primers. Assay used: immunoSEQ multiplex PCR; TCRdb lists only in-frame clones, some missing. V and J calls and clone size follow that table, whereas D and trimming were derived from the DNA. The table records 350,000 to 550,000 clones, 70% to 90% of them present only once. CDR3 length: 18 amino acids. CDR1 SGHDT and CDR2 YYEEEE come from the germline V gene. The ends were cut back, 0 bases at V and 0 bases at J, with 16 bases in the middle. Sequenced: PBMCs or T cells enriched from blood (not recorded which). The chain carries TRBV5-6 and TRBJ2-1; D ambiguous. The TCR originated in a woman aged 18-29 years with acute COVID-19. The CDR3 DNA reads TGTGCCAGCAGCTTGGGCCCCGTTCGACTCGGCTCCTACAATGAGCAGTTCTTC. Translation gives CASSLGPVRLGSYNEQFF.